Each of the 17 T cell receptor beta chains below was sequenced from the same sample in a study of blood T cell repertoires in COVID-19. Here immunoSEQ multiplex PCR was the method, and the copy in TCRdb shows in-frame clones only, minus some. The sample holds fewer than 250,000 clones, 75% to 90% seen once. Sequencing input: peripheral blood. The receptors come from a man aged 35-49 years with acute or convalescent COVID-19.

There are a few counts of this clone. CDR3 sequence (DNA): TGTGCCAGCAGCAACCAGGGGATAGACGAGCAGTACTTC. Protein: CASSNQGIDEQYF. The chain recombines TRBV5-5 with TRBJ2-7, with D possibly TRBD1 on 6 matching bases. CDR3 size: 13 residues. CDR1 SGHKS and CDR2 YYEKEE come from the germline V gene (reference sequence). Trimming stripped 4 bases from V and 5 bases from J, with 13 bases between.

The CDR3 region is CASRESQGNEKLFF. Here the CDR3 DNA reads TGCGCCAGCAGAGAGAGCCAGGGAAATGAAAAACTGTTTTTT. The chain couples TRBV5-1 to TRBJ1-4; a weak D match, TRBD1 (5 bases). The CDR3 is made up of 14 amino acids. V lost 5 bases to trimming and J lost 5 bases, with 13 bases between them. CDR1 and CDR2 (germline): SGHRS, YFSETQ.

The chain has TRBV15 and TRBJ1-2; 11 bases are shared with TRBD1. Germline V CDR1 and CDR2: LNHNV, YYDKDF (reference sequence). The junction had 6 bases not matched to a gene; V was cut back by 2 bases and J by 4 bases. The CDR3 covers 16 residues. The CDR3 here is CATSRQRTGGPYGYTF. DNA of the CDR3: TGTGCCACCAGCAGACAAAGGACAGGGGGCCCCTATGGCTACACCTTC.

The chain links TRBV13 to TRBJ2-5, with 9 bases that match TRBD2. The CDR3 has 16 amino acids. The germline gives CDR1 PRHDT, CDR2 FYEKMQ (reference sequence). Germline trimming cut 4 bases from V and 4 bases from J; bases unmatched to any gene: 10. CDR3 sequence (DNA): TGTGCCAGCAGCTCATACACCACAGCGGGGGGAGAGACCCAGTACTTC. Translation gives CASSSYTTAGGETQYF.

Turning to this clone: The junction differs from germline at one of its ends, possibly a read error. This rearrangement joins TRBV28 to TRBJ1-5, with TRBD1 identical over 7 bases. CDR1 is MDHEN and CDR2 is SYDVKM in the germline V gene. CDR3 length equals 15 residues. The CDR3 nucleotides read TGTGCCGGCAGACAGGGAGGGGATAGCAATCAGCCCCAGCATTTT. This gives the protein CAGRQGGDSNQPQHF.

This clone came up many times. The chain carries TRBV14 and TRBJ1-2; TRBD1 matches 7 bases. The CDR3 sequence is 13 residues long. Trimming at V came to 4 bases and at J to 5 bases, leaving 4 bases not matched to a gene. Germline V gives CDR1 SGHDN, CDR2 FVKESK. The CDR3 DNA sequence: TGTGCCAGCAGCCGAGGGGGCGGATATGGCTACACCTTC. Translated: CASSRGGGYGYTF.

V is TRBV6-5 and J is TRBJ2-7, with a weak D call TRBD2 (6 bases). Germline V gene lookup returns CDR1 MNHEY and CDR2 SVGAGI. Trimming removed 8 bases at V and 0 bases at J, with 11 bases between. CDR3 length: 13 residues. The CDR3 DNA reads TGTGCCAGCCAAACTAGCTCCTCCTACGAGCAGTACTTC. This gives the protein CASQTSSSYEQYF.

The CDR3 DNA reads TGCGCCAGCAGCCAAGATGGGGGCAGGATCTATGGCTACACCTTC. Protein: CASSQDGGRIYGYTF. The chain couples TRBV4-1 to TRBJ1-2; weak D call: TRBD1 (6 bases). The germline CDR1 and CDR2 sequences are MGHRA and YSYEKL. Trimming pared 0 bases from V and 4 bases from J, leaving 12 bases between. This CDR3 comprises 15 residues.

This clone was recorded once. This CDR3 reads CASSLGTSGITDTQYF. In nucleotides, the CDR3 is TGTGCCAGCAGTTTGGGTACTAGCGGGATCACAGATACGCAGTATTTT. The rearrangement joins TRBV28 to TRBJ2-3; 10 bases fit TRBD2. V was pared by 3 bases and J by 2 bases, with 5 bases of the junction left unmatched. Per the germline V gene, CDR1 is MDHEN and CDR2 is SYDVKM. This CDR3 has 16 residues.

The chain joins TRBV23-1 to TRBJ2-5, with 9 bases that match TRBD1. TRBV23-1 falls under the ORF class, with uncertain function. The CDR3 is 16 amino acids. With 3 bases clipped from V and 5 bases from J, the junction kept 10 bases outside the gene matches. CDR3: CASSHNLLDRGETQYF. The CDR3 DNA reads TGCGCCAGCAGTCACAATCTCCTAGACAGGGGGGAGACCCAGTACTTC.

V gene TRBV27 combines with J gene TRBJ1-4, with 8 bases aligning to TRBD1. The ends lost 6 bases at V and 7 bases at J; junction bases unmatched: 28. Germline V gene sequence: CDR1 MNHEY, CDR2 SMNVEV (reference sequence). This CDR3 is 21 amino acids long. Here the CDR3 DNA reads TGTGCCAGCAGGGAACGGGGCGGGGTGACAGGGGAACATATCTTCGGTGAAAAACTGTTTTTT. Its protein is CASRERGGVTGEHIFGEKLFF.

The rearrangement links TRBV5-8 to TRBJ2-7, with TRBD1 matching over 9 bases. The CDR3 has 13 residues. The J segment lost 5 bases and the V segment lost 4 bases, leaving 4 bases of the junction unmatched. Germline V gene sequence: CDR1 SGHTS, CDR2 YDEGEE. The CDR3 nucleotides are TGTGCCAGCAGCCGGGACAGGGTCCACGAGCAGTACTTC. This encodes CASSRDRVHEQYF.

V usage is TRBV7-8 and J usage is TRBJ1-1, with D perhaps matching TRBD1 (5 bases). CDR3 length: 16 residues. Germline assignment: CDR1 SGHVS and CDR2 FQNEAQ. V gave up 1 base and J gave up 2 bases, with 14 bases separating them. For the CDR3, the DNA is TGTGCCAGCAGCTTAGGGGGGGGTTTAGAAAACACTGAAGCTTTCTTT. This sequence encodes CASSLGGGLENTEAFF.

The chain carries TRBV7-6 and TRBJ2-6; 7 nucleotides match TRBD2. This CDR3 spans 16 amino acids. With 3 bases clipped from V and 2 bases from J, the junction kept 4 bases outside the gene matches. Germline V lookup: CDR1 SGHVS, CDR2 FNYEAQ. CDR3 loop: CASSLREGTGANVLTF. In DNA form, the CDR3 reads TGTGCCAGCAGCTTGAGGGAGGGAACTGGGGCCAACGTCCTGACTTTC.

The chain recombines TRBV4-3 with TRBJ2-1, with no clear D. Germline V lookup: CDR1 LGHNA, CDR2 YSLEER. The CDR3 has 15 amino acids. Trimming removed 2 bases at V and 0 bases at J, with 8 bases between. CDR3 protein: CASSQTVYSYNEQFF. The CDR3, as DNA: TGCGCCAGCAGCCAAACAGTTTACTCCTACAATGAGCAGTTCTTC.

A single count supports this clone. This sequence joins TRBV19 and TRBJ1-2, with 9 bases that match TRBD1. The germline CDR1 and CDR2 sequences are LNHDA and SQIVND (reference sequence). The length of the CDR3 is 15 residues. The trim removed 3 bases at V and 6 bases at J, leaving 8 bases unmatched. The CDR3 sequence is CASSISQGAYNGYTF. For the CDR3, the DNA is TGTGCCAGTAGTATCTCACAGGGGGCGTATAATGGCTACACCTTC.

The sample holds one count of this clone. This chain connects TRBV7-2 to TRBJ2-7; D might be TRBD2 (5 bases). CDR1 and CDR2 (germline): SGHTA, FQGNSA. Deletions cut 1 base from V and 4 bases from J, with 17 bases between. The CDR3 is 16 amino acids. The CDR3 region is CASSLEVAGIGYEQYF. The DNA for the CDR3 is TGTGCCAGCAGCTTAGAGGTGGCGGGCATAGGGTACGAGCAGTACTTC.